This is a list of T cell receptor beta chains from one sample in a study of metastatic and nonmetastatic thyroid tumors. With MiXCR, TCRdb called clones anew from the PCR reads. The sample carries roughly 44,000 clones, 20% to 25% recorded once. The source material was tumor tissue. These receptors were obtained from a female donor with papillary thyroid cancer or a benign thyroid nodule (not recorded which). Some clones in this sample may be carry-over from other donors' samples. The CDR3 runs from the conserved cysteine through the conserved F or W. The D gene is left open where the match is weak. Clone size is stated in some rows and not others, as once, few, many or a class when expanded.

D: TRBD2
J: TRBJ2-2
V: TRBV28
size: few
CDR3: CASSLRRGSAGELFF
DNA: TGTGCCAGCAGTTTACGTCGCGGGAGCGCCGGGGAGCTGTTTTTT

D: -
J: TRBJ1-4
V: TRBV15
size: -
CDR3: CATGPLGGKLFF
DNA: TGTGCCACGGGACCCCTTGGAGGAAAACTGTTTTTT

D: -
J: TRBJ1-5
V: TRBV19
size: -
CDR3: CASSIWGRSNQPQHF
DNA: TGTGCCAGTAGTATCTGGGGGCGAAGCAATCAGCCCCAGCATTTT

D: -
J: TRBJ2-2
V: TRBV20-1
size: -
CDR3: CSARATMRLNTGELFF
DNA: TGCAGTGCTAGAGCTACTATGAGGCTGAACACCGGGGAGCTGTTTTTT

D: TRBD1
J: TRBJ2-7
V: TRBV28
size: few
CDR3: CASHQDRGREQYF
DNA: TGTGCCAGCCACCAGGACAGGGGGAGGGAGCAGTACTTC

D: -
J: TRBJ2-5
V: TRBV28
size: few
CDR3: CASSLEGRVTAETQYF
DNA: TGTGCCAGCAGTTTAGAGGGCAGGGTGACCGCAGAGACCCAGTACTTC

D: -
J: TRBJ2-1
V: TRBV6-1
size: medium-sized
CDR3: CASSQGSGGQFF
DNA: TGTGCCAGCAGTCAGGGTTCAGGCGGGCAGTTCTTC

D: -
J: TRBJ2-1
V: TRBV12-3/TRBV12-4
size: few
CDR3: CASSVPTGPYNEQFF
DNA: TGTGCCAGCAGTGTCCCGACCGGACCATACAATGAGCAGTTCTTC

D: TRBD2
J: TRBJ2-1
V: TRBV20-1
size: many
CDR3: CSARTSGRGNEQFF
DNA: TGCAGTGCCCGGACTAGCGGGAGAGGAAATGAGCAGTTCTTC

D: -
J: TRBJ1-5
V: TRBV2
size: -
CDR3: CASKVYSNQPQHF
DNA: TGTGCCAGCAAAGTTTATAGCAATCAGCCCCAGCATTTT

D: TRBD1
J: TRBJ1-2
V: TRBV6-1
size: -
CDR3: CASSKQGLGYGYTF
DNA: TGTGCCAGCAGTAAACAGGGGTTAGGCTATGGCTACACCTTC

D: TRBD1
J: TRBJ1-6
V: TRBV5-6
size: -
CDR3: CASSLQRDRVNSGLHF
DNA: TGTGCCAGCAGCTTACAACGGGACAGGGTCAATTCAGGCCTCCACTTT

D: TRBD2
J: TRBJ2-7
V: TRBV20-1
size: -
CDR3: CSAGPLAGGFHEQYF
DNA: TGCAGTGCAGGGCCCCTAGCGGGAGGTTTCCACGAGCAGTACTTC

D: -
J: TRBJ2-1
V: TRBV6-6
size: -
CDR3: CASSYIERHYNEQFF
DNA: TGTGCCAGCAGTTATATCGAGCGGCACTACAATGAGCAGTTCTTC

D: TRBD1
J: TRBJ2-5
V: TRBV2
size: many
CDR3: CASSGDNGQEETQYF
DNA: TGTGCCAGCAGTGGGGACAATGGACAGGAAGAGACCCAGTACTTC

D: -
J: TRBJ2-5
V: TRBV12-3/TRBV12-4
size: many
CDR3: CASRRGGVVTQYF
DNA: TGTGCCAGCAGGAGGGGAGGCGTCGTGACCCAGTACTTC

D: -
J: TRBJ1-1
V: TRBV6-1
size: few
CDR3: CASSGFGMGNTEAFF
DNA: TGTGCCAGCAGTGGATTCGGGATGGGGAACACTGAAGCTTTCTTT

D: TRBD2
J: TRBJ2-7
V: TRBV6-2/TRBV6-3
size: few
CDR3: CASSYSGGSYEQYF
DNA: TGTGCCAGCAGTTACTCGGGGGGGTCCTACGAGCAGTACTTC

D: -
J: TRBJ1-1
V: TRBV11-3
size: few
CDR3: CASSSDSNTEAFF
DNA: TGTGCCAGCAGCTCCGACAGCAACACTGAAGCTTTCTTT

D: TRBD1
J: TRBJ2-7
V: TRBV13
size: many
CDR3: CASSLVRGLSYEQYF
DNA: TGTGCCAGCAGCTTAGTCAGGGGGCTCTCCTACGAGCAGTACTTC

D: -
J: TRBJ2-7
V: TRBV27
size: medium-sized
CDR3: CASSTRVGGSAYEQYF
DNA: TGTGCCAGCAGTACCAGGGTCGGGGGTTCCGCGTACGAGCAGTACTTC

D: TRBD1
J: TRBJ2-5
V: TRBV12-3/TRBV12-4
size: -
CDR3: CASSPGQGLVGIETQYF
DNA: TGTGCCAGCAGTCCGGGACAGGGCCTTGTTGGTATAGAGACCCAGTACTTC

D: -
J: TRBJ1-1
V: TRBV20-1
size: -
CDR3: CSSKGNGTEAFF
DNA: TGCAGTAGCAAGGGGAACGGAACTGAAGCTTTCTTT

D: -
J: TRBJ1-3
V: TRBV11-2
size: many
CDR3: CASSPGPSGNTIYF
DNA: TGTGCCAGCAGCCCGGGTCCCTCTGGAAACACCATATATTTT

D: -
J: TRBJ2-7
V: TRBV29-1
size: many
CDR3: CSVEVGTVLYEQYF
DNA: TGCAGCGTTGAGGTAGGGACTGTTCTCTACGAGCAGTACTTC

D: -
J: TRBJ1-5
V: TRBV28
size: many
CDR3: CASHPRGVNQPQHF
DNA: TGTGCCAGCCACCCCCGGGGGGTCAATCAGCCCCAGCATTTT

D: TRBD2
J: TRBJ2-3
V: TRBV7-2
size: -
CDR3: CASRRTSGSDTQYF
DNA: TGTGCCAGCAGACGGACTAGCGGGAGTGATACGCAGTATTTT

D: -
J: TRBJ2-7
V: TRBV6-1
size: -
CDR3: CASSDRTGRVGFEQYF
DNA: TGTGCCAGCAGTGATCGGACGGGCAGGGTAGGTTTCGAGCAGTACTTC

D: -
J: TRBJ2-7
V: TRBV6-5
size: -
CDR3: CANSLVRGPYEQYF
DNA: TGTGCCAACAGTTTAGTCAGGGGCCCCTACGAGCAGTACTTC

D: -
J: TRBJ2-7
V: TRBV18
size: few
CDR3: CASSQGRGAYEQYF
DNA: TGTGCCAGCTCACAGGGCAGGGGAGCCTACGAGCAGTACTTC

D: TRBD1
J: TRBJ1-2
V: TRBV10-3
size: many
CDR3: CAIQRGQGGYGYTF
DNA: TGTGCCATCCAGAGGGGACAGGGAGGCTATGGCTACACCTTC

D: -
J: TRBJ2-1
V: TRBV5-4
size: many
CDR3: CASSPYFGNEQFF
DNA: TGTGCCAGCAGCCCGTATTTCGGCAATGAGCAGTTCTTC

D: -
J: TRBJ1-1
V: TRBV6-5
size: few
CDR3: CASSYGPIPNTEAFF
DNA: TGTGCCAGCAGTTACGGCCCCATACCGAACACTGAAGCTTTCTTT

D: TRBD1
J: TRBJ2-7
V: TRBV5-1
size: -
CDR3: CASSQPGQGGYSYEQYF
DNA: TGCGCCAGCAGCCAACCAGGACAGGGAGGCTACTCCTACGAGCAGTACTTC

D: -
J: TRBJ1-5
V: TRBV30
size: -
CDR3: CAWSVPGNPGQPQHF
DNA: TGTGCCTGGAGCGTACCAGGGAACCCGGGTCAGCCCCAGCATTTT

D: -
J: TRBJ1-2
V: TRBV20-1
size: -
CDR3: CSARDSTVGANYGYTF
DNA: TGCAGTGCTAGAGATAGTACAGTTGGAGCTAACTATGGCTACACCTTC

D: -
J: TRBJ1-1
V: TRBV5-1
size: -
CDR3: CASSLVSGGGSEAFF
DNA: TGCGCCAGCAGCTTGGTATCGGGGGGCGGTTCTGAAGCTTTCTTT

D: TRBD1
J: TRBJ1-2
V: TRBV2
size: -
CDR3: CASSRTGKNYGYTF
DNA: TGTGCCAGCAGTCGGACAGGAAAGAACTATGGCTACACCTTC

D: -
J: TRBJ1-2
V: TRBV6-2/TRBV6-3
size: -
CDR3: CVSSYDRSGRGYTF
DNA: TGTGTCAGCAGTTATGACAGGTCCGGGAGGGGCTACACCTTC

D: -
J: TRBJ2-3
V: TRBV11-2
size: many
CDR3: CASSINNPATQYF
DNA: TGTGCCAGCAGCATAAATAATCCGGCGACGCAGTATTTT